These T cell receptor beta chains were read from a single sample in a study of radiation and T cells in renal cell carcinoma. Using immunoSEQ multiplex PCR, the repertoire was profiled, and TCRdb retains in-frame clones only, with some absent. The data hold over 120,000 clones, with roughly 84% observed a single time. The sequenced sample was blood, obtained from a patient whose treatment included radiotherapy and nephrectomy. The source of these receptors is a woman between 45 and 65 years old with renal cell carcinoma. The CDR3 runs from the conserved cysteine through the conserved F or W. Size is stated for part of the rows, as once, few or many counts, or as a class when the clone is expanded.

clone_size: NA; v_call: TRBV7-2; cdr3_length: 14; j_call: TRBJ1-1; cdr3_aa: CASSPADRGTEAFF
clone_size: NA; v_call: TRBV6-1; cdr3_length: 15; j_call: TRBJ2-5; cdr3_aa: CASRSNPLARETQYF
clone_size: NA; v_call: TRBV9; cdr3_length: 16; j_call: TRBJ2-3; cdr3_aa: CASSVAGGDGADTQYF
clone_size: NA; v_call: TRBV19; cdr3_length: 13; j_call: TRBJ1-2; cdr3_aa: CASLGGLFKGYTF
clone_size: few; v_call: TRBV5-1; cdr3_length: 13; j_call: TRBJ1-2; cdr3_aa: CASSPTGNYGYTF
clone_size: NA; v_call: TRBV5-5; cdr3_length: 13; j_call: TRBJ2-5; cdr3_aa: CASSGTDQETQYF
clone_size: NA; v_call: TRBV2; cdr3_length: 15; j_call: TRBJ2-1; cdr3_aa: CASSGLESSYNEQFF
clone_size: NA; v_call: TRBV21-1; cdr3_length: 15; j_call: TRBJ1-2; cdr3_aa: CAARGPQVRVAGYTF
clone_size: NA; v_call: TRBV18; cdr3_length: 13; j_call: TRBJ1-4; cdr3_aa: CASSPLDGFELFF
clone_size: NA; v_call: TRBV7-2; cdr3_length: 14; j_call: TRBJ2-1; cdr3_aa: CASSSRTGVNEQFF
clone_size: NA; v_call: TRBV18; cdr3_length: 15; j_call: TRBJ1-3; cdr3_aa: CASSPYGSSGNTIYF
clone_size: few; v_call: TRBV7-2; cdr3_length: 15; j_call: TRBJ2-1; cdr3_aa: CASSLVSGGASEQFF
clone_size: once; v_call: TRBV6-6; cdr3_length: 13; j_call: TRBJ2-7; cdr3_aa: CASWDRSFLEQYF
clone_size: NA; v_call: TRBV15; cdr3_length: 16; j_call: TRBJ2-7; cdr3_aa: CATSRAPGQGLYEQYF
clone_size: few; v_call: TRBV2; cdr3_length: 15; j_call: TRBJ1-6; cdr3_aa: CASSVDRTYNSPLHF
clone_size: NA; v_call: TRBV30; cdr3_length: 14; j_call: TRBJ2-3; cdr3_aa: CAWSGLAGGDTQYF
clone_size: NA; v_call: TRBV19; cdr3_length: 13; j_call: TRBJ1-5; cdr3_aa: CASSISGVRPQHF
clone_size: NA; v_call: TRBV5-1; cdr3_length: 13; j_call: TRBJ1-1; cdr3_aa: CASTDRGYTEAFF
clone_size: few; v_call: TRBV21-1; cdr3_length: 16; j_call: TRBJ1-4; cdr3_aa: CASIIHSGKVREKLFF
clone_size: NA; v_call: TRBV6-1; cdr3_length: 15; j_call: TRBJ1-2; cdr3_aa: CASSLRDRGNYGYTF
clone_size: NA; v_call: TRBV6-5; cdr3_length: 13; j_call: TRBJ1-6; cdr3_aa: CASRGGYNSPLHF
clone_size: NA; v_call: TRBV5-1; cdr3_length: 16; j_call: TRBJ2-1; cdr3_aa: CASSLVAGLAYNEQFF
clone_size: NA; v_call: TRBV6-5; cdr3_length: 12; j_call: NA; cdr3_aa: CASRTSSYEQYF
clone_size: NA; v_call: TRBV7-6; cdr3_length: 13; j_call: TRBJ2-5; cdr3_aa: CASSSRRQETQYF
clone_size: NA; v_call: TRBV4-2; cdr3_length: 15; j_call: TRBJ1-2; cdr3_aa: CASSQPTGGVYGYTF
clone_size: NA; v_call: TRBV19; cdr3_length: 18; j_call: TRBJ2-6; cdr3_aa: CASSISTGMYSGANVLTF
clone_size: NA; v_call: TRBV4-3; cdr3_length: 16; j_call: TRBJ2-5; cdr3_aa: CASSQDQAGPSGTQYF
clone_size: NA; v_call: TRBV7-8; cdr3_length: 16; j_call: TRBJ2-3; cdr3_aa: CASSLLEGRSTDTQYF
clone_size: few; v_call: TRBV7-9; cdr3_length: 12; j_call: TRBJ2-7; cdr3_aa: CASSTYRNEQYF
clone_size: NA; v_call: TRBV7-2; cdr3_length: 14; j_call: TRBJ2-1; cdr3_aa: CASSMQWGDNEQFF
clone_size: few; v_call: TRBV9; cdr3_length: 14; j_call: TRBJ1-6; cdr3_aa: CASSVSTGDSPLHF
clone_size: NA; v_call: TRBV5-1; cdr3_length: 16; j_call: TRBJ2-2; cdr3_aa: CASSLRTGGRIGELFF
clone_size: NA; v_call: TRBV11-2; cdr3_length: 14; j_call: TRBJ1-1; cdr3_aa: CASSLVAGSTEAFF
clone_size: NA; v_call: TRBV4-2; cdr3_length: 16; j_call: TRBJ1-2; cdr3_aa: CASSQVNRGNNYGYTF
clone_size: NA; v_call: TRBV5-4; cdr3_length: 16; j_call: TRBJ2-7; cdr3_aa: CASSVGQRASSYEQYF
clone_size: NA; v_call: TRBV7-2; cdr3_length: 18; j_call: TRBJ1-3; cdr3_aa: CASSKHTRGQSSGNTIYF
clone_size: NA; v_call: TRBV9; cdr3_length: 11; j_call: TRBJ2-2; cdr3_aa: CASSATGELFF
clone_size: NA; v_call: TRBV19; cdr3_length: 15; j_call: TRBJ1-1; cdr3_aa: CASSARQGMNTEAFF
clone_size: NA; v_call: TRBV9; cdr3_length: 15; j_call: TRBJ1-2; cdr3_aa: CASSPWGTGGVGYTF
clone_size: NA; v_call: TRBV5-5; cdr3_length: 16; j_call: TRBJ2-7; cdr3_aa: CASSKSGTGGTYEQYF
clone_size: NA; v_call: TRBV6-1; cdr3_length: 14; j_call: TRBJ1-2; cdr3_aa: CASSLPQENYGYTF
clone_size: NA; v_call: TRBV7-9; cdr3_length: 14; j_call: TRBJ1-5; cdr3_aa: CASSPLDRDQPQHF
clone_size: NA; v_call: TRBV7-9; cdr3_length: 16; j_call: TRBJ1-3; cdr3_aa: CASSLGVRTSGNTIYF
clone_size: NA; v_call: TRBV5-4; cdr3_length: 13; j_call: TRBJ2-7; cdr3_aa: CASTLRGSYEQYF
clone_size: once; v_call: TRBV5-1; cdr3_length: 14; j_call: TRBJ2-7; cdr3_aa: CASSWNTGAYEQYF
clone_size: NA; v_call: TRBV14; cdr3_length: 11; j_call: TRBJ2-7; cdr3_aa: CASSLVSEQYF
clone_size: NA; v_call: TRBV6-4; cdr3_length: 15; j_call: TRBJ2-1; cdr3_aa: CASSERGASYNEQFF
clone_size: NA; v_call: TRBV10-3; cdr3_length: 16; j_call: TRBJ2-2; cdr3_aa: CAISEQLGIGAGELFF
clone_size: NA; v_call: TRBV5-5; cdr3_length: 16; j_call: TRBJ1-4; cdr3_aa: CASTLLPGQGVEKLFF
clone_size: NA; v_call: TRBV2; cdr3_length: 17; j_call: TRBJ2-3; cdr3_aa: CASSEGLLAGGTDTQYF
clone_size: NA; v_call: TRBV6-5; cdr3_length: 14; j_call: TRBJ1-1; cdr3_aa: CASSYAGLNTEAFF